Listed below are T cell receptor beta chains from one sample, sequenced in a study of cytomegalovirus exposure and HLA in healthy donors. Generated by immunoSEQ multiplex PCR, the TCRdb table keeps only in-frame clones and is missing some. This repertoire shows some 90,000 clones, roughly 72% found once; its top ten account for approximately 5%. The sequencing sample was made of PBMCs. The receptors were sampled from a man aged 30 to 45 in good health and CMV-seropositive. Each CDR3 is given with its conserved first and last residue. The order of the fields is J gene, clone size, V gene, D gene, CDR3 protein, CDR3 DNA. D genes are given only for firm matches. Expanded clones are given a class, and other clones once, few, many or no size at all.

TRBJ2-1 - TRBV9 - CASSVGGADEQFF TGTGCCAGCAGCGTAGGGGGCGCGGATGAGCAGTTCTTC
TRBJ1-6 - TRBV30 - CAWSVRQVNSPLHF TGTGCCTGGAGTGTACGACAGGTCAATTCACCCCTCCACTTT
TRBJ2-5 - TRBV9 - CASSGGGEETQYF TGTGCCAGCAGTGGCGGAGGGGAGGAGACCCAGTACTTC
TRBJ2-3 - TRBV5-5 TRBD1 CASSLAQGVVDTQYF TGTGCCAGCAGCTTGGCCCAGGGGGTTGTAGATACGCAGTATTTT
TRBJ1-5 - TRBV2 - CASRDSSNQPQHF TGTGCCAGCAGAGACAGTAGCAATCAGCCCCAGCATTTT
TRBJ1-2 - TRBV28 - CASNIPNYGYTF TGTGCCAGCAATATCCCTAACTATGGCTACACCTTC
TRBJ1-1 - TRBV10-3 - CAISGAWGSEAFF TGTGCCATCAGTGGGGCGTGGGGCTCTGAAGCTTTCTTT
TRBJ2-7 - TRBV7-2 TRBD2 CASSPLAGGREEQYF TGTGCCAGCAGCCCGTTAGCGGGAGGCCGGGAAGAGCAGTACTTC
TRBJ2-5 - TRBV28 - CASSPRTVWETQYF TGTGCCAGCAGCCCCAGGACTGTTTGGGAGACCCAGTACTTC
TRBJ1-4 - TRBV7-9 TRBD1 CASSLRQGNEKLFF TGTGCCAGCAGCCTGCGACAGGGAAATGAAAAACTGTTTTTT
TRBJ1-1 - TRBV7-9 TRBD1 CASSRPPGGNTEAFF TGTGCCAGCAGCCGCCCGCCAGGGGGGAACACTGAAGCTTTCTTT
TRBJ1-3 - TRBV6-1 - CASSVTVSGNTIYF TGTGCCAGCAGTGTGACAGTCTCTGGAAACACCATATATTTT
TRBJ1-1 - TRBV7-3 TRBD1 CASSSDPIQGRRTEAFF TGTGCCAGCAGTTCCGACCCGATACAGGGGAGGAGAACTGAAGCTTTCTTT
TRBJ2-1 - TRBV7-9 TRBD2 CASRKGTRGGNEQFF TGTGCCAGCAGGAAAGGGACTAGAGGAGGCAATGAGCAGTTCTTC
TRBJ2-1 - TRBV9 TRBD2 CASSVQAGGLNEQFF TGTGCCAGCAGCGTACAGGCGGGGGGGCTCAATGAGCAGTTCTTC
TRBJ1-5 - TRBV28 TRBD1 CASSSDRVTYQPQHF TGTGCCAGCAGTTCCGACAGGGTAACTTATCAGCCCCAGCATTTT
TRBJ2-1 - TRBV27 - CASSRLGSANEQFF TGTGCCAGCAGTCGGCTAGGTTCTGCCAATGAGCAGTTCTTC
TRBJ2-6 - TRBV2 - CASSAGAPGANVLTF TGTGCCAGCAGTGCTGGGGCCCCTGGGGCCAACGTCCTGACTTTC
TRBJ2-5 - TRBV4-1 - CASSLGIAPSPETQYF TGCGCCAGCAGCCTGGGCATCGCCCCATCCCCAGAGACCCAGTACTTC
TRBJ2-7 few TRBV7-7 TRBD2 CASSLTSGSPGNYEQYF TGTGCTAGCAGCTTGACTAGCGGGAGCCCCGGGAACTACGAGCAGTACTTC